Here is one T cell receptor (beta chain) with its context. The sample is drawn from a study of cytomegalovirus exposure and HLA in healthy donors. Generated by immunoSEQ multiplex PCR, the TCRdb table keeps only in-frame clones and is missing some. The data contain 110,000 to 150,000 clones, 85% to 95% of them singletons. V was cut by 7 bases and J by 2 bases, with 12 bases left in between. This CDR3 region has 14 residues. Germline CDR1 MNHEY, CDR2 SMNVEV (reference sequence). This TCR derives from a man younger than 30 in good health and CMV-seropositive. The sequenced material came from PBMCs. The chain has TRBV27 and TRBJ1-3, with a tentative D call TRBD1 (6 bases). The DNA of the CDR3 is TGTGCCAGCAAACCTAGGGGGACTGGAAACACCATATATTTT. This codes for CASKPRGTGNTIYF.